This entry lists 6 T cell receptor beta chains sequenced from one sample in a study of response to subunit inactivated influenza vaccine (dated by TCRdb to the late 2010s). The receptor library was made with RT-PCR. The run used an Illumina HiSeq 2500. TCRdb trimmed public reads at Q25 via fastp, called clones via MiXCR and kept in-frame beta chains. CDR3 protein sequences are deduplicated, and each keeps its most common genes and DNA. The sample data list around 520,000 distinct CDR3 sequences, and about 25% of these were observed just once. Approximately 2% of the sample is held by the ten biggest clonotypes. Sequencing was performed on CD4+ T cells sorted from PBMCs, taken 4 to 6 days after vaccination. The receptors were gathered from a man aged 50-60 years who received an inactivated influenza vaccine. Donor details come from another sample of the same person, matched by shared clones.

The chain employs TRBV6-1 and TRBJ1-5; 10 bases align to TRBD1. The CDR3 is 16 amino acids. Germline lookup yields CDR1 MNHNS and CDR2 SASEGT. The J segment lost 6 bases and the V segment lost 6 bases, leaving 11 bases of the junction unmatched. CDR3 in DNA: TGTGCCAGCAGCAAAGACAGGGGGCGATTAGGTCAGCCCCAGCATTTT. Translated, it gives CASSKDRGRLGQPQHF.

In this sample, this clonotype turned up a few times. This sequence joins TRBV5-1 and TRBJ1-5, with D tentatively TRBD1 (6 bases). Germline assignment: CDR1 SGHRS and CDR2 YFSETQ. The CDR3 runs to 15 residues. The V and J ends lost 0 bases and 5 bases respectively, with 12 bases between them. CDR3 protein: CASSLAGQTHQPQHF. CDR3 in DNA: TGCGCCAGCAGCTTGGCAGGACAGACACATCAGCCCCAGCATTTT.

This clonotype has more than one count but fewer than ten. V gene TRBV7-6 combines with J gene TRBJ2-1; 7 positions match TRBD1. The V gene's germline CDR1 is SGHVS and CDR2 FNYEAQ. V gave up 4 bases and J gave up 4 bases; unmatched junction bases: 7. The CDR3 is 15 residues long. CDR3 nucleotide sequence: TGTGCCAGCAGCTCCCAGGGACAGCTATACAATGAGCAGTTCTTC. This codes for CASSSQGQLYNEQFF. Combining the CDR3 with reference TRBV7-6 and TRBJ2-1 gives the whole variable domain GAGVSQSPRYKVTKRGQDVALRCDPISGHVSLYWYRQALGQGPEFLTYFNYEAQQDKSGLPNDRFSAERPEGSISTLTIQRTEQRDSAMYRCASSSQGQLYNEQFFGPGTRLTVL.

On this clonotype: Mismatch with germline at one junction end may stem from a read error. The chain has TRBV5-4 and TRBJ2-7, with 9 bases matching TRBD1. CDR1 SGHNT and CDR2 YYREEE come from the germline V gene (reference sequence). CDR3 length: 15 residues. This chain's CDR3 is CASSSRTGASYEEYF. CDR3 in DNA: TGTGCCAGCAGCTCCAGGACAGGGGCCTCCTACGAGGAGTACTTC.

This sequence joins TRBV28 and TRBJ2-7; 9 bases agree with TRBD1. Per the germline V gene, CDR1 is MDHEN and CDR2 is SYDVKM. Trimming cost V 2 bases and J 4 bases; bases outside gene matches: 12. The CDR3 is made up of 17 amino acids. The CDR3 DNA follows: TGTGCCAGCAGTTTAGCAGGGGACAGGGTAGGGAAGTACGAGCAGTACTTC. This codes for CASSLAGDRVGKYEQYF.

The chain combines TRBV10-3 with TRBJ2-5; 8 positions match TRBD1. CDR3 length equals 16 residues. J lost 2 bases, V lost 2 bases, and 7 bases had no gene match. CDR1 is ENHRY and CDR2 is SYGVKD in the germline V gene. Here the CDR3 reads CAISEPGGGGQETQYF. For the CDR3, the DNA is TGTGCCATCAGTGAGCCAGGGGGCGGTGGGCAAGAGACCCAGTACTTC.